A single sample gave rise to the 26 T cell receptor beta chains below, sequenced in a study of OX40 agonist ivuxolimab in advanced cancers. Sequencing was performed with immunoSEQ multiplex PCR; in TCRdb, only in-frame clones are kept and a portion is missing. Among some 70,000 clones listed, 70% to 90% were seen once. The sequenced sample was CD4+ or CD8+ T cells sorted from blood, obtained in a trial of the OX40 agonist ivuxolimab. The receptors shown here come from an adult with an advanced solid tumor such as melanoma, head and neck, liver or kidney cancer.

This chain connects TRBV4-1 to TRBJ1-5, with D hard to call. Germline V gene data show CDR1 as MGHRA and CDR2 as YSYEKL. V shed 0 bases and J shed 0 bases, with 9 bases lying between them. The CDR3 spans 16 residues. The CDR3 nucleotides are TGCGCCAGCAGCCAAGAGGCAGCGTATAGCAATCAGCCCCAGCATTTT. This translates into CASSQEAAYSNQPQHF.

This clone has a handful of counts. The V gene is TRBV28, the J gene TRBJ1-5, with 12 positions matching TRBD1. The V gene's germline CDR1 is MDHEN and CDR2 SYDVKM. This CDR3 contains 16 residues. V was pared by 5 bases and J by 5 bases, with 7 bases of the junction left unmatched. CDR3 loop: CASSPPGQGAYQPQHF. Here the CDR3 DNA reads TGTGCCAGCAGTCCCCCGGGACAGGGGGCCTATCAGCCCCAGCATTTT.

This clone has a handful of counts. This chain links TRBV18 with TRBJ2-7, with D possibly called TRBD1 or TRBD2 (5 bases each). The V gene's germline CDR1 is KGHSH and CDR2 LQKENI. The CDR3 sequence is 15 residues long. The ends were cut back, 5 bases at V and 0 bases at J, with 14 bases in the middle. This CDR3 reads CASSGLTGTSYEQYF. CDR3 DNA: TGTGCCAGCTCAGGGCTGACCGGGACCTCCTACGAGCAGTACTTC.

The rearrangement uses TRBV7-2 and TRBJ1-2; 7 nucleotides line up with TRBD1. From germline, CDR1 is SGHTA and CDR2 FQGNSA. The junction had 1 base not matched to a gene; V was cut back by 5 bases and J by 4 bases. The CDR3 length is 12 residues. CDR3 DNA sequence: TGTGCCAGCAGCAGGGGGCTCTATGGCTACACCTTC. It codes for CASSRGLYGYTF.

The CDR3 sequence is CASSGTANQPQHF. The CDR3 DNA reads as TGTGCCAGCAGCGGGACAGCCAATCAGCCCCAGCATTTT. The chain employs TRBV6-1 and TRBJ1-5; TRBD1 aligns across 7 bases. This CDR3 contains 13 residues. CDR1 and CDR2 (germline): MNHNS, SASEGT. With V trimmed by 6 bases and J by 3 bases, 2 bases remained unmatched.

This rearrangement joins TRBV5-1 to TRBJ2-7; 10 nucleotides line up with TRBD1. Germline assignment: CDR1 SGHRS and CDR2 YFSETQ. CDR3 length equals 14 residues. J gave up 1 base and V 4 bases, and 2 bases lay outside the gene matches. The CDR3 DNA is TGCGCCAGCAGCCGGACAGGGGGTTCCTACGAGCAGTACTTC. This codes for CASSRTGGSYEQYF.

The genes are TRBV6-5 and TRBJ2-1, with a possible D match to TRBD2 (6 bases). This CDR3 comprises 15 residues. Germline V gives CDR1 MNHEY, CDR2 SVGAGI. The V and J ends lost 5 bases and 5 bases respectively, with 16 bases between them. CDR3: CASSPGTYEHNEQFF. DNA for the CDR3: TGTGCCAGCAGTCCCGGGACTTACGAACACAATGAGCAGTTCTTC.

Comment on this clone: This sample also contains other DNA sequences that code for the same CDR3. The chain couples TRBV19 to TRBJ2-5; D is ambiguous. CDR1 is LNHDA and CDR2 is SQIVND in the germline V gene (reference sequence). The CDR3 totals 11 residues. The V end lost 5 bases, the J end lost 5 bases, and 6 bases lay between the germline ends. DNA for the CDR3: TGTGCCAGTAGTGAAAGGGAGACCCAGTACTTC. Residues: CASSERETQYF.

The sample holds a few counts of this clone. V is TRBV27 and J is TRBJ1-5, with D possibly being TRBD1 (6 bases). This CDR3 is built from 13 residues. The germline gives CDR1 MNHEY, CDR2 SMNVEV (reference sequence). V lost 3 bases and J lost 7, with 10 bases in between. CDR3 region: CASSFEQGQPQHF. The CDR3 DNA sequence: TGTGCCAGCAGTTTCGAACAGGGCCAGCCCCAGCATTTT.

This clone was seen a few times. The chain links TRBV28 to TRBJ1-2; tentatively, D is TRBD1 (5 bases). The V gene's germline CDR1 is MDHEN and CDR2 SYDVKM. The CDR3 sequence is 13 residues long. With 5 bases removed from V and 7 bases from J, the gap between germline ends came to 14 bases. The CDR3: CASSPQQGLGYTF. Here the CDR3 DNA reads TGTGCCAGCAGTCCGCAGCAGGGTCTTGGCTACACCTTC.

The chain has TRBV6-1 and TRBJ2-7; no firm D call. Germline loops: CDR1 MNHNS, CDR2 SASEGT. The CDR3 extends over 13 amino acids. V lost 4 bases to trimming and J lost 3 bases, with 10 bases between them. In nucleotides, the CDR3 is TGTGCCAGCAGTGCCGATTGGGTCTACGAGCAGTACTTC. It encodes CASSADWVYEQYF.

This sequence joins TRBV19 and TRBJ2-5, with TRBD2 identical over 7 bases. This CDR3 has 13 residues. The germline V gene has CDR1 LNHDA and CDR2 SQIVND (reference sequence). V lost 4 bases and J lost 1; bases outside the gene matches: 0. CDR3 sequence (DNA): TGTGCCAGTAGTAGACTAGCCCAAGAGACCCAGTACTTC. This codes for CASSRLAQETQYF.

The CDR3 sequence is CASSDTGANVLTF. The CDR3 DNA is TGTGCCAGCAGTGATACTGGGGCCAACGTCCTGACTTTC. The V gene is TRBV6-1, the J gene TRBJ2-6; no firm D call. Trimming stripped 3 bases from V and 2 bases from J, with 2 bases between. This CDR3 has 13 amino acids. Germline CDR1 is MNHNS and CDR2 is SASEGT.

The chain employs TRBV5-1 and TRBJ2-1; TRBD2 matches at 7 bases. V lost 0 bases and J lost 0; bases outside the gene matches: 0. Germline V gene lookup returns CDR1 SGHRS and CDR2 YFSETQ. The CDR3 length is 15 residues. CDR3 residues: CASSLGTSSYNEQFF. In DNA, the CDR3 is TGCGCCAGCAGCTTGGGGACTAGCTCCTACAATGAGCAGTTCTTC. The full variable domain, with the rest looked up from reference TRBV5-1 and TRBJ2-1, is KAGVTQTPRYLIKTRGQQVTLSCSPISGHRSVSWYQQTPGQGLQFLFEYFSETQRNKGNFPGRFSGRQFSNSRSEMNVSTLELGDSALYLCASSLGTSSYNEQFFGPGTRLTVL.

The CDR3, as DNA: TGCGCCAGCCTCTCCAGCGGGGACCTTCGAGAGACCCAGTACTTC. It is translated as CASLSSGDLRETQYF. This chain uses TRBV5-1 with TRBJ2-5; 7 bases align to TRBD2. The germline CDR1 and CDR2 sequences are SGHRS and YFSETQ. The CDR3 is made up of 15 amino acids. V lost 7 bases and J lost 4; bases outside the gene matches: 13.

This clone was seen only once. The CDR3 DNA reads TGTGCCTGGAGTGAAGCCCGGGGGGGCTGGGAAAACACCATATATTTT. Translating it yields CAWSEARGGWENTIYF. The chain links TRBV30 to TRBJ1-3; possible D gene TRBD1, 6 bases. The CDR3 is 16 amino acids. The V gene lost 1 base and the J gene lost 6 bases, with 19 bases spanning the gap. From germline, CDR1 is GTSNPN and CDR2 SVGIG (reference sequence).

V usage is TRBV28 and J usage is TRBJ2-7, with D possibly being TRBD1 (5 bases). The V end was cut by 4 bases, the J end by 3 bases, with 16 bases between. Germline V CDR1 and CDR2: MDHEN, SYDVKM. The CDR3 contains 15 residues. This CDR3 reads CASSWPRKGLYEQYF. CDR3 in DNA: TGTGCCAGCAGTTGGCCTAGGAAGGGGCTCTACGAGCAGTACTTC.

This clone was recorded a few times. The chain employs TRBV19 and TRBJ1-4; possibly TRBD1 for D (5 bases). CDR3 length: 16 residues. Trimming pared 3 bases from V and 3 bases from J, leaving 14 bases between. The germline V gene has CDR1 LNHDA and CDR2 SQIVND (reference sequence). The CDR3 sequence: CASSIGGTGANEKLFF. The DNA for the CDR3 is TGTGCCAGTAGTATCGGAGGGACGGGGGCTAATGAAAAACTGTTTTTT. The whole variable domain, remainder taken from reference TRBV19 and TRBJ1-4, is DGGITQSPKYLFRKEGQNVTLSCEQNLNHDAMYWYRQDPGQGLRLIYYSQIVNDFQKGDIAEGYSVSREKKESFPLTVTSAQKNPTAFYLCASSIGGTGANEKLFFGSGTQLSVL.

CDR3 residues: CASSRDRGHSGANVLTF. The DNA for the CDR3 is TGTGCCAGCAGCCGGGACAGGGGTCACTCTGGGGCCAACGTCCTGACTTTC. This chain joins TRBV7-9 and TRBJ2-6; TRBD1 agrees at 10 bases. The germline gives CDR1 SEHNR, CDR2 FQNEAQ (reference sequence). This CDR3 region has 17 residues. J gave up 0 bases and V 5 bases, and 4 bases lay outside the gene matches.

The chain recombines TRBV19 with TRBJ2-7; TRBD2 aligns across 12 bases. V shed 5 bases, J shed 7 bases, and the junction held 12 bases outside the gene matches. The CDR3 has 16 amino acids. The germline CDR1 and CDR2 sequences are LNHDA and SQIVND (reference sequence). CDR3 loop: CASSGPGLAGTLEQYF. Here the CDR3 DNA reads TGTGCCAGTAGTGGCCCCGGACTAGCGGGGACTTTGGAGCAGTACTTC.

The J gene is TRBJ1-6, the V gene TRBV5-4, with 7 positions matching TRBD1. The CDR3 runs to 14 residues. Trimming took 1 base from V and 7 from J; bases not matched to a gene: 2. Germline CDR1 is SGHNT and CDR2 is YYREEE (reference sequence). The DNA for the CDR3 is TGTGCCAGCAGCTTGCACAGGGGAAATTCACCCCTCCACTTT. Encoded protein: CASSLHRGNSPLHF.

The sample holds one count of this clone. This sequence joins TRBV5-1 and TRBJ1-3; no clear D. Germline CDR1 SGHRS, CDR2 YFSETQ. Trimming cost V 0 bases and J 3 bases, with 7 bases left between them. The CDR3 spans 14 residues. The CDR3 DNA is TGCGCCAGCAGCTTGGATGTCGGTGGAAACACCATATATTTT. Translated, it gives CASSLDVGGNTIYF.

The chain employs TRBV14 and TRBJ2-5; D is unresolved. Germline V lookup: CDR1 SGHDN, CDR2 FVKESK. V lost 6 bases and J 0 bases, leaving 8 bases between the germline ends. The CDR3 has 13 residues. The CDR3 region has the DNA TGTGCCAGCAGTGTTGGGTACCAAGAGACCCAGTACTTC. The encoded protein is CASSVGYQETQYF.

V usage is TRBV7-2 and J usage is TRBJ2-2, with unresolved D. This CDR3 is built from 17 residues. Germline CDR1 is SGHTA and CDR2 is FQGNSA. Trimming removed 6 bases at V and 4 bases at J, with 21 bases between. CDR3 region: CASSSAQVGWGTGELFF. The CDR3 nucleotides are TGTGCCAGCAGTTCTGCCCAAGTTGGTTGGGGCACCGGGGAGCTGTTTTTT.

This clone appeared a single time. The rearrangement links TRBV4-1 to TRBJ2-1; TRBD2 matches 10 bases. The CDR3 sequence is 14 residues long. Germline V gene lookup returns CDR1 MGHRA and CDR2 YSYEKL. The ends lost 9 bases at V and 9 bases at J; junction bases unmatched: 11. CDR3 residues: CASRGVAGGGEQFF. In DNA, the CDR3 is TGCGCCAGTCGAGGGGTAGCGGGGGGAGGTGAGCAGTTCTTC.

The rearrangement joins TRBV6-5 to TRBJ2-4, with 7 bases identical to TRBD1. There are 14 residues in the CDR3. Germline V gives CDR1 MNHEY, CDR2 SVGAGI. The trim removed 5 bases at V and 6 bases at J, leaving 7 bases unmatched. The CDR3 DNA reads TGTGCCAGCAGTGGCGGACAGGCCCCAAACATTCAGTACTTC. Encoded protein: CASSGGQAPNIQYF.